The present T cell receptor beta chain was sequenced within a study of blood T cells in healthy people across ages. Findings of the study overall: As naive T cell percentage varied, TCR beta diversity correlated strongly with it. Unsorted PBMC input precluded a conclusive naive versus antigen-experienced comparison.

For the second PCR, which ran for roughly 7 to 11 cycles, a sample-barcoded 5' primer and a J-beta primer mix were used. From the 5' RACE reads, TCRdb called clonotypes with MiXCR, one entry per CDR3 protein. In the table there are over 700,000 distinct CDR3 sequences, 40% to 65% of which are singletons. Concerning this clonotype: The target antigen is unknown.

The CDR3 runs 13 residues. CDR1 and CDR2 (germline): SGHKS, YYEKEE (reference sequence). V was pared by 5 bases and J by 3 bases, with 12 bases between. Donor samples were obtained from healthy Caucasian individuals from Russia, aged 6 to 90. Sequencing used blood. The origin of this receptor is an elderly man in good health. The chain uses TRBV5-5 and TRBJ2-7; no definite D call. In DNA form, the CDR3 reads TGTGCCAGCAGATTGCCGTCTCACTACGAGCAGTACTTC. This encodes CASRLPSHYEQYF.